This T cell receptor (beta chain) appears in the sequencing data of a study of T cell responses to AZD1222 COVID-19 vaccine. CDR1 is SGDLS, CDR2 YYNGEE, per germline. J was trimmed by 2 bases and V by 0 bases; bases with no gene match: 4. The CDR3 has 17 residues. Produced via immunoSEQ multiplex PCR; TCRdb's table is partial and in-frame only. This repertoire shows tens of thousands of clones, about 89% found once; its top ten account for approximately 5%. The sequence derives from an adult who received the AZD1222 COVID-19 vaccine. V gene TRBV9 combines with J gene TRBJ2-5; TRBD2 matches at 13 bases. The sample in question was peripheral blood, obtained 28 days after the second AZD1222 dose. CDR3 sequence reads: CASSVGGTSGVQETQYF. CDR3 nucleotide sequence: TGTGCCAGCAGCGTAGGAGGGACTAGCGGGGTACAAGAGACCCAGTACTTC.